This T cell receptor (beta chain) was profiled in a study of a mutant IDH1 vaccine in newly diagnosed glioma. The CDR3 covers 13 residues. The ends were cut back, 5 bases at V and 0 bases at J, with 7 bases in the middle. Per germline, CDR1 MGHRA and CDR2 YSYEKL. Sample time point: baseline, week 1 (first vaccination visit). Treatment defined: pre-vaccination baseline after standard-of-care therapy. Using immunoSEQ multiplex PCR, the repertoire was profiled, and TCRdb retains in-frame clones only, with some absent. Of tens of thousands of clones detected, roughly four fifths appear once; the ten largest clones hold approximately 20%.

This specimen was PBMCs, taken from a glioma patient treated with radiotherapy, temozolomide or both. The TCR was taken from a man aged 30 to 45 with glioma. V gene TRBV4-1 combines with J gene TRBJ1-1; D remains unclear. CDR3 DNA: TGCGCCAGCAGCGTTACAGTGAACACTGAAGCTTTCTTT. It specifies CASSVTVNTEAFF.